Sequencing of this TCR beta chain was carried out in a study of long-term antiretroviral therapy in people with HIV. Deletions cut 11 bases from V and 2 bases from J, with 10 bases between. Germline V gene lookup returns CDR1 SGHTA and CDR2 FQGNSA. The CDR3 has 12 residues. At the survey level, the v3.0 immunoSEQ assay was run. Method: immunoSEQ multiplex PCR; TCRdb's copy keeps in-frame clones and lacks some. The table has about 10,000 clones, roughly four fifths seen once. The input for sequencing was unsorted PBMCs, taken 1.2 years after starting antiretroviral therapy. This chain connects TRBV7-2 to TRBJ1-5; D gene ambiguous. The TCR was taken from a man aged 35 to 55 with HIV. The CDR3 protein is CAGGEGNQPQHF. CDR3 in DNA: TGTGCCGGTGGGGAAGGCAATCAGCCCCAGCATTTT. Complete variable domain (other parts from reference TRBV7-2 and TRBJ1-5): GAGVSQSPSNKVTEKGKDVELRCDPISGHTALYWYRQSLGQGLEFLIYFQGNSAPDKSGLPSDRFSAERTGGSVSTLTIQRTQQEDSAVYLCAGGEGNQPQHFGDGTRLSIL.